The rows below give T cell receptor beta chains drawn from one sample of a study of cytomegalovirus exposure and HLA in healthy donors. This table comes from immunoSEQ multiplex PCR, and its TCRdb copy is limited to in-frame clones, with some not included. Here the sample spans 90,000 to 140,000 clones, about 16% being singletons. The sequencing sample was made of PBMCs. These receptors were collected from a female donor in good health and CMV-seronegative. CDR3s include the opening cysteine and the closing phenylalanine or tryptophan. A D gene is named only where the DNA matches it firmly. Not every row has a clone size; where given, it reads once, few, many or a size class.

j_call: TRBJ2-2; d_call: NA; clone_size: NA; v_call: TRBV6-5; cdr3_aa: CASSLDTLNTGELFF; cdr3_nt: TGTGCCAGCAGCCTCGACACCCTGAACACCGGGGAGCTGTTTTTT
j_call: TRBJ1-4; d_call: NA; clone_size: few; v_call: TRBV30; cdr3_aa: CAWRGKGGNEKLFF; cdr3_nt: TGTGCCTGGAGGGGGAAAGGAGGTAATGAAAAACTGTTTTTT
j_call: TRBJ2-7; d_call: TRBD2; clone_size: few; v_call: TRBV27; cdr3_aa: CATGLAGTYEQYF; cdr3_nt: TGTGCCACCGGACTAGCGGGGACGTACGAGCAGTACTTC
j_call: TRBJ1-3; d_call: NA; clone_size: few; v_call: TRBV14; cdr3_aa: CASSQGRHYSGNTIYF; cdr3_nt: TGTGCCAGCAGCCAAGGGAGGCATTACTCTGGAAACACCATATATTTT
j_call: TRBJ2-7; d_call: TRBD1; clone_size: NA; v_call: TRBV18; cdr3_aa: CASSPYKGAASYEQYF; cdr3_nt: TGTGCCAGCTCACCATACAAGGGGGCGGCTTCCTACGAGCAGTACTTC
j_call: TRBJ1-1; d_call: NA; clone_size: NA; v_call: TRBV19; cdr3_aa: CASSQNRGLNTEAFF; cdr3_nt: TGTGCCAGTAGTCAGAATAGAGGTTTGAACACTGAAGCTTTCTTT
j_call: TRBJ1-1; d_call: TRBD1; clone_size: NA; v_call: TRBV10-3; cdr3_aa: CAITGQGEENTEAFF; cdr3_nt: TGTGCCATCACGGGACAGGGGGAGGAGAACACTGAAGCTTTCTTT
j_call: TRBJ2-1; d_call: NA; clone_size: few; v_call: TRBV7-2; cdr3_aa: CASSSGSYNEQFF; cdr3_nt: TGTGCCAGCAGCTCGGGGTCCTACAATGAGCAGTTCTTC
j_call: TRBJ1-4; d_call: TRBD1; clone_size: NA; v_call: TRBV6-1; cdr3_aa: CASSISTGDDEKLFF; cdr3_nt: TGTGCCAGCAGTATAAGCACAGGGGACGATGAAAAACTGTTTTTT
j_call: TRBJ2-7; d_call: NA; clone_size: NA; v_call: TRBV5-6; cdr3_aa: CASSLATGYEQYF; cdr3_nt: TGTGCCAGCAGCTTGGCCACGGGATACGAGCAGTACTTC
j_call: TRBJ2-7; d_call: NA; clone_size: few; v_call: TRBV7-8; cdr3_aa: CASSRSDTYEQYF; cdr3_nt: TGTGCCAGCAGCCGCAGTGATACCTACGAGCAGTACTTC
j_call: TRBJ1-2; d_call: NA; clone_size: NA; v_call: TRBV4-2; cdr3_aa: CASSQNSGVGYTF; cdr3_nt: TGTGCCAGCAGCCAGAACTCAGGGGTGGGCTACACCTTC
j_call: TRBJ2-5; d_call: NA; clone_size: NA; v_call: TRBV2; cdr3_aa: CASKRYSVRETQYF; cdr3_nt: TGTGCCAGCAAAAGATACTCGGTGAGGGAGACCCAGTACTTC
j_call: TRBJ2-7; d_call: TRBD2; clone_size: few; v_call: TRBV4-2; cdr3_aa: CASSRSGIFPYEQYF; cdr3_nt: TGTGCCAGCAGCCGGAGCGGGATCTTCCCCTACGAGCAGTACTTC
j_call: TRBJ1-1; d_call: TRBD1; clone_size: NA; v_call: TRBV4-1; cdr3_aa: CASSTPDREAAEAFF; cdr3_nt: TGCGCCAGCAGCACCCCGGACAGGGAGGCCGCTGAAGCTTTCTTT
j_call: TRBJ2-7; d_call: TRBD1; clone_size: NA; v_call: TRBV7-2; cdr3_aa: CASTAQGYEQYF; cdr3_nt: TGTGCCAGCACTGCACAGGGGTACGAGCAGTACTTC
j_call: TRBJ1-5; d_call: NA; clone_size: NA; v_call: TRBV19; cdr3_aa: CASSIKGGGQPQHF; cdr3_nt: TGTGCCAGTAGTATTAAAGGCGGGGGTCAGCCCCAGCATTTT
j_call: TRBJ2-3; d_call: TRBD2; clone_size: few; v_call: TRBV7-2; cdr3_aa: CASSPLTSGGTDTQYF; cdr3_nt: TGTGCCAGCAGCCCCCTTACTAGCGGGGGCACAGATACGCAGTATTTT
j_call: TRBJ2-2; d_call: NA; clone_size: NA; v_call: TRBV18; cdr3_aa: CASSLGFTGELFF; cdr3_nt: TGTGCCAGCTCGCTCGGGTTCACCGGGGAGCTGTTTTTT
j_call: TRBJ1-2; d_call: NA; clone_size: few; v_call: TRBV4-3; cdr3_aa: CASSQENPYYGYTF; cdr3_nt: TGCGCCAGCAGCCAAGAAAATCCTTACTATGGCTACACCTTC
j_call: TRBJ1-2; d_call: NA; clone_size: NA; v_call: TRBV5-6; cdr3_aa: CATRPGELFNYGYTF; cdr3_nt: TGTGCCACCAGGCCGGGGGAACTATTTAACTATGGCTACACCTTC
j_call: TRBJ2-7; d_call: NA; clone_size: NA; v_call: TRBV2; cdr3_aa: CASSVLASSYEQYF; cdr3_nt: TGTGCCAGCAGTGTCTTAGCAAGTTCCTACGAGCAGTACTTC